This TCR beta chain was observed in a study of cytomegalovirus exposure and HLA in healthy donors. Details on this clone: Its antigen remains unidentified.

CDR3 length: 15 residues. Germline V gene lookup returns CDR1 MNHEY and CDR2 SMNVEV (reference sequence). The germline V and J ends were trimmed by 8 bases and 1 base, with 14 bases remaining between them. Primers: 60 Vbeta forward and 13 Jbeta reverse. Using immunoSEQ multiplex PCR, the repertoire was profiled, and TCRdb retains in-frame clones only, with some absent. The sample includes some 180,000 clones, approximately 85% of them seen just once. Healthy bone marrow donors made up the donor group. The study's findings and limits: It was reported that the classifier diagnosed cytomegalovirus status with high specificity and sensitivity in both the original and validation cohorts. In all likelihood, a cluster of highly shared sequence variants was a sequencing artifact. The study put 150 to 200 TCR beta chains on its list as cytomegalovirus-associated.

Sequencing input: PBMCs. The receptor was isolated from a woman in her forties or fifties in good health and CMV-seronegative. The rearrangement uses TRBV27 and TRBJ1-4; D call uncertain. The CDR3 sequence: CASGYWEGTNEKLFF. CDR3 DNA: TGTGCCAGCGGATATTGGGAGGGAACTAATGAAAAACTGTTTTTT.